The 24 T cell receptor beta chains presented below share a single source sample, sequenced in a study of T cell responses to AZD1222 COVID-19 vaccine (dated by TCRdb to the early 2020s). The library was produced with the immunoSEQ multiplex PCR assay. In its TCRdb copy, this immuneACCESS table keeps in-frame sequences only and misses some clones. Where compared with another copy, unresolved V genes explain less than half of these, and the others have no known cause. This sample lists 160,000 or so clones; roughly 86% were detected once. The ten most abundant clones make up around 5.2% of the sample. The time point label, as the study defines it: baseline before first vaccination. Sequences were derived from peripheral blood, sampled on day 0 of AZD1222 vaccination. The source is an adult in good health.

This chain joins TRBV29-1 and TRBJ2-1, with 15 bases aligning to TRBD2. CDR1 SQVTM and CDR2 ANQGSEA come from the germline V gene. The length of the CDR3 is 15 residues. Trimming cost V 7 bases and J 9 bases; bases outside gene matches: 10. The CDR3 loop reads CSAQGLAGGPGEQFF. CDR3 bases: TGCAGCGCCCAAGGACTAGCGGGAGGGCCGGGTGAGCAGTTCTTC.

This chain uses TRBV5-1 with TRBJ2-3; D possibly corresponds to TRBD1 (6 bases). Deletions cut 4 bases from V and 0 bases from J, with 15 bases between. Germline-derived CDR1 and CDR2 are SGHRS and YFSETQ. The CDR3 spans 16 residues. The CDR3 nucleotides are TGCGCCAGCAGCAGGAAGACAGGTCCTAGCACAGATACGCAGTATTTT. Its translation is CASSRKTGPSTDTQYF.

V is TRBV6-2 or TRBV6-3 and J is TRBJ2-7; D may correspond to TRBD1 or TRBD2 (6 bases each). Germline V CDR1 and CDR2: MNHEY, SVGEGT. The CDR3 loop spans 14 amino acids. The ends were cut back, 2 bases at V and 2 bases at J, with 10 bases in the middle. The CDR3 DNA follows: TGTGCCAGCAGTTACGGCGGGACAACCTACGAGCAGTACTTC. Its protein is CASSYGGTTYEQYF.

The V call is TRBV28, the J call TRBJ1-5; 8 positions match TRBD1. V lost 7 bases to trimming and J lost 1 base; unmatched junction nucleotides: 9. CDR1 and CDR2 (germline): MDHEN, SYDVKM. The CDR3 has 16 amino acids. The CDR3 loop reads CASTTQGAISNQPQHF. The CDR3 nucleotides read TGTGCCAGCACAACGCAGGGGGCCATCAGCAATCAGCCCCAGCATTTT.

The CDR3 reads CASSPGGHDTQYF. CDR3 nucleotides: TGTGCCAGCTCACCAGGGGGCCATGATACGCAGTATTTT. The gene calls are TRBV18 and TRBJ2-3, with D possibly matching TRBD1 (6 bases). Per the germline V gene, CDR1 is KGHSH and CDR2 is LQKENI. The CDR3 sequence is 13 residues long. Trimming cost V 2 bases and J 6 bases, with 9 bases left between them.

The chain joins TRBV13 to TRBJ2-1; TRBD2 agrees at 12 bases. CDR3 length: 15 residues. Per germline, CDR1 PRHDT and CDR2 FYEKMQ (reference sequence). The V segment lost 5 bases and the J segment 13 bases; nucleotides outside the gene matches: 12. This CDR3 is CASSVRLAGDPVQFF. The CDR3 coding sequence is TGTGCCAGCAGCGTCCGACTAGCGGGGGACCCGGTTCAGTTCTTC.

V usage is TRBV28 and J usage is TRBJ1-3; 9 nucleotides match TRBD1. With V trimmed by 5 bases and J by 3 bases, 2 bases remained unmatched. Germline CDR1 is MDHEN and CDR2 is SYDVKM. The CDR3 is made up of 14 amino acids. Here the CDR3 reads CASSTTGGGNTIYF. The CDR3 nucleotides are TGTGCCAGCAGTACGACAGGGGGTGGAAACACCATATATTTT.

The chain has TRBV24-1 and TRBJ1-1; D unclear. Per germline, CDR1 KGHDR and CDR2 SFDVKD. Trimming took 4 bases from V and 0 from J, leaving 5 bases between them. The CDR3 loop spans 13 amino acids. The CDR3 loop reads CATSDGLNTEAFF. As DNA, the CDR3 is TGTGCCACCAGTGACGGATTGAACACTGAAGCTTTCTTT.

There are a few counts of this clone. The rearrangement links TRBV15 to TRBJ1-6; 8 nucleotides agree with TRBD1. From germline, CDR1 is LNHNV and CDR2 YYDKDF (reference sequence). V shed 1 base, J shed 10 bases, and the junction held 6 bases outside the gene matches. CDR3 length equals 15 residues. In nucleotides, the CDR3 is TGTGCCACCAGCAGAGGGGACAGGCCCGGATCACCCCTCCACTTT. Translating gives CATSRGDRPGSPLHF.

The V and J genes are TRBV5-5 and TRBJ1-3; D may be TRBD1 (6 bases). Deletions cut 2 bases from V and 1 base from J, with 7 bases between. The germline gives CDR1 SGHKS, CDR2 YYEKEE (reference sequence). The CDR3 covers 14 residues. The CDR3 reads CASSLGGSGNTIYF. CDR3 in DNA: TGTGCCAGCAGCTTAGGGGGTTCTGGAAACACCATATATTTT.

This chain connects TRBV4-2 to TRBJ1-4; no reliable D call. The CDR3 length is 16 residues. V dropped 3 bases and J dropped 4 bases, with 15 bases sitting between them. Germline V gene lookup returns CDR1 LGHNA and CDR2 YNFKEQ. CDR3 residues: CASSQKVADLNEKLFF. The CDR3 DNA reads TGTGCCAGCAGCCAGAAGGTCGCAGATCTTAATGAAAAACTGTTTTTT.

The rearrangement joins TRBV18 to TRBJ1-1, with 10 bases aligning to TRBD1. Germline assignment: CDR1 KGHSH and CDR2 LQKENI. The CDR3 extends over 15 amino acids. Losses at the gene ends were 2 bases for V and 3 bases for J; bases not matched to a gene: 3. The CDR3 loop reads CASSPLDRGDTEAFF. The DNA for the CDR3 is TGTGCCAGCTCACCATTGGACAGGGGGGACACTGAAGCTTTCTTT. The full variable domain, its missing parts supplied by reference TRBV18 and TRBJ1-1, is NAGVMQNPRHLVRRRGQEARLRCSPMKGHSHVYWYRQLPEEGLKFMVYLQKENIIDESGMPKERFSAEFPKEGPSILRIQQVVRGDSAAYFCASSPLDRGDTEAFFGQGTRLTVV.

The chain has TRBV4-2 and TRBJ1-2; no firm D call. There are 12 residues in the CDR3. V was pared by 4 bases and J by 7 bases, with 10 bases between. Germline values: CDR1 LGHNA, CDR2 YNFKEQ. The CDR3: CASSPDRLGYTF. In nucleotides, the CDR3 is TGTGCCAGCAGCCCGGACCGCCTTGGCTACACCTTC.

This clone was picked up one time. The chain joins TRBV7-3 to TRBJ2-3; 13 bases agree with TRBD2. In germline, CDR1 is SGHTA, CDR2 FQGTGA. The CDR3 is 17 residues long. Germline trimming cut 5 bases from V and 2 bases from J; bases unmatched to any gene: 7. This chain's CDR3 is CASSPGTSGATTDTQYF. The CDR3 DNA reads as TGTGCCAGCAGCCCGGGGACTAGCGGGGCAACCACAGATACGCAGTATTTT. Supplemented by reference TRBV7-3 and TRBJ2-3, the full variable domain reads GAGVSQTPSNKVTEKGKYVELRCDPISGHTALYWYRQSLGQGPEFLIYFQGTGAADDSGLPNDRFFAVRPEGSVSTLKIQRTERGDSAVYLCASSPGTSGATTDTQYFGPGTRLTVL.

This clone has more than one count but fewer than ten. CDR3 sequence reads: CASSLPTTGRDGYTF. In nucleotides, the CDR3 is TGTGCCAGCAGTTTACCCACCACAGGGCGAGATGGCTACACCTTC. The rearrangement joins TRBV28 to TRBJ1-2, with a tentative D call TRBD1 (6 bases). This CDR3 is built from 15 residues. Trimming removed 2 bases from V and 6 bases from J, with 16 bases in between. Germline V gives CDR1 MDHEN, CDR2 SYDVKM.

The chain employs TRBV6-2 or TRBV6-3 and TRBJ2-1, with D maybe TRBD2 (6 bases). With 8 bases removed from V and 3 bases from J, the gap between germline ends came to 20 bases. The CDR3 length is 16 residues. Germline V gene data show CDR1 as MNHEY and CDR2 as SVGEGT. The CDR3: CASGFDGTFFYNEQFF. CDR3 coding DNA: TGTGCCAGCGGTTTTGACGGGACTTTTTTCTACAATGAGCAGTTCTTC.

V is TRBV7-2 and J is TRBJ1-6; a weak D match, TRBD1 (5 bases). CDR3 length: 14 amino acids. Germline-derived CDR1 and CDR2 are SGHTA and FQGNSA. The V gene lost 2 bases and the J gene lost 10 bases, with 12 bases spanning the gap. The CDR3 sequence is CASSLRGPGSPLHF. CDR3 DNA sequence: TGTGCCAGCAGCTTAAGGGGCCCGGGGTCACCCCTCCACTTT.

The genes are TRBV6-5 and TRBJ1-5; no firm D call. V lost 0 bases, J lost 7 bases, and 7 bases lay in between. Per germline, CDR1 MNHEY and CDR2 SVGAGI. The CDR3 is 13 amino acids. The CDR3 coding sequence is TGTGCCAGCAGTTACTCCCGGACCCAGCCCCAGCATTTT. The encoded protein is CASSYSRTQPQHF.

This chain joins TRBV27 and TRBJ1-5, with a possible D match to TRBD1 (5 bases). Germline V gene data show CDR1 as MNHEY and CDR2 as SMNVEV (reference sequence). V shed 0 bases and J shed 2 bases, with 14 bases lying between them. The CDR3 contains 17 residues. CDR3: CASSLSWGEIGNQPQHF. CDR3 nucleotides: TGTGCCAGCAGTTTATCTTGGGGGGAGATTGGCAATCAGCCCCAGCATTTT.

The chain carries TRBV30 and TRBJ1-4; D perhaps matches TRBD1 (5 bases). Trimming removed 0 bases at V and 7 bases at J, with 18 bases between. The CDR3 totals 16 residues. The germline V gene has CDR1 GTSNPN and CDR2 SVGIG (reference sequence). The CDR3 spells CAWSVQTAGRGEKLFF. The CDR3 nucleotides read TGTGCCTGGAGTGTACAGACAGCCGGGCGGGGTGAAAAACTGTTTTTT. Complete variable domain (other parts from reference TRBV30 and TRBJ1-4): SQTIHQWPATLVQPVGSPLSLECTVEGTSNPNLYWYRQAAGRGLQLLFYSVGIGQISSEVPQNLSASRPQDRQFILSSKKLLLSDSGFYLCAWSVQTAGRGEKLFFGSGTQLSVL.

The genes are TRBV4-3 and TRBJ2-2; no firm D call. Trimming shortened V by 0 bases and J by 4 bases, and 15 bases separated the two germline ends. The CDR3 has 17 amino acids. CDR1 LGHNA and CDR2 YSLEER come from the germline V gene. CDR3 nucleotide sequence: TGCGCCAGCAGCCAAGATTGGAAAACCGACCGCACCGGGGAGCTGTTTTTT. This gives the protein CASSQDWKTDRTGELFF.

The rearrangement links TRBV21-1 to TRBJ2-1; the table's D call, TRBD2, has no DNA check behind it. TRBV21-1 is a known pseudogene. There are 18 residues in the CDR3. The CDR3 is CASSPGASGRSPYNEQFF. In nucleotides, the CDR3 is TGTGCCAGCAGCCCTGGGGCTAGCGGGAGGTCCCCATACAATGAGCAGTTCTTC.

This chain joins TRBV6-5 and TRBJ1-2; possibly TRBD1 for D (5 bases). The germline V gene has CDR1 MNHEY and CDR2 SVGAGI. Trimming cost V 4 bases and J 13 bases, with 22 bases left between them. The CDR3 has 14 residues. The CDR3 sequence: CASSSGTTSEAATF. The DNA for the CDR3 is TGTGCCAGCAGTTCCGGGACTACCTCCGAGGCGGCCACCTTC.

The genes are TRBV27 and TRBJ1-1; D is ambiguous. Germline lookup yields CDR1 MNHEY and CDR2 SMNVEV (reference sequence). Trimming cost V 7 bases and J 6 bases, with 12 bases left between them. The CDR3 covers 12 residues. CDR3 DNA sequence: TGTGCCAGCACCGGGAAGGAGGCTGAAGCTTTCTTT. Its translation: CASTGKEAEAFF.